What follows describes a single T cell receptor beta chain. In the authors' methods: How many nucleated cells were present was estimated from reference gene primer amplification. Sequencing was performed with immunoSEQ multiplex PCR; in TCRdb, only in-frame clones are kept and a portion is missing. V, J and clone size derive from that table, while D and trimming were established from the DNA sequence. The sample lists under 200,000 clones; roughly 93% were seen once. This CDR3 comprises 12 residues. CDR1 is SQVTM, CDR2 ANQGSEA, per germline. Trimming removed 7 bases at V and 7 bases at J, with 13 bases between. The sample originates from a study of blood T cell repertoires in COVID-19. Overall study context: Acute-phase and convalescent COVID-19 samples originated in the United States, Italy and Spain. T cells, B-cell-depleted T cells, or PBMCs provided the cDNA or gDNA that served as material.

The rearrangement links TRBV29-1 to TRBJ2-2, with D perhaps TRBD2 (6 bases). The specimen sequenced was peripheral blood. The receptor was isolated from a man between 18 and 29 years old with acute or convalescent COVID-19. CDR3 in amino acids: CSAVWRDGELFF. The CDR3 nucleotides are TGCAGCGCCGTGTGGAGGGACGGGGAGCTGTTTTTT.